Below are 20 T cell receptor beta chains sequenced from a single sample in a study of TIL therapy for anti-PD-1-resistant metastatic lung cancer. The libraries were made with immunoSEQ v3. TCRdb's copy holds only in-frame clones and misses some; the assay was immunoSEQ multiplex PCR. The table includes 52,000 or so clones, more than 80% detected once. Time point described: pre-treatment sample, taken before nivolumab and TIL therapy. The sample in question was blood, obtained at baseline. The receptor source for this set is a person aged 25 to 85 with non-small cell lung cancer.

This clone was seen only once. The CDR3 coding sequence is TGTGCCAGCAGCCAGGCTGGTGGTAATCAGCCCCAGCATTTT. It translates to CASSQAGGNQPQHF. The chain employs TRBV14 and TRBJ1-5; D gene uncertain. Germline CDR1 is SGHDN and CDR2 is FVKESK. Trimming stripped 3 bases from V and 4 bases from J, with 10 bases between. The CDR3 covers 14 residues.

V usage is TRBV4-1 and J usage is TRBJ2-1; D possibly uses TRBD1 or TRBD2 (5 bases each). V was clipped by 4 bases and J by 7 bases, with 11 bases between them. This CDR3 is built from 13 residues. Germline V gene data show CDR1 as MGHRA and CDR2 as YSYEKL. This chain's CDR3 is CASSPHWGNEQFF. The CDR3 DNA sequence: TGCGCCAGCAGCCCCCACTGGGGGAATGAGCAGTTCTTC.

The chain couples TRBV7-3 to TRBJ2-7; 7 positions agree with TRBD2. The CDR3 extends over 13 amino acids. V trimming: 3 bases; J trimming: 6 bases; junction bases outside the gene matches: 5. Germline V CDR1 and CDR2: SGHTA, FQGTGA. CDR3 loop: CASSFDSGGEQYF. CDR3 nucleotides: TGTGCCAGCAGCTTCGACTCGGGGGGCGAGCAGTACTTC.

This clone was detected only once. CDR3 residues: CASSLTPTSGRLDEQFF. As DNA, the CDR3 is TGTGCCAGCAGCTTAACCCCGACTAGCGGGAGACTGGATGAGCAGTTCTTC. The chain carries TRBV7-2 and TRBJ2-1, with 12 bases fitting TRBD2. In germline, CDR1 is SGHTA, CDR2 FQGNSA. V shed 2 bases and J 8 bases; nucleotides not matched to a gene: 10. The CDR3 is 17 residues long.

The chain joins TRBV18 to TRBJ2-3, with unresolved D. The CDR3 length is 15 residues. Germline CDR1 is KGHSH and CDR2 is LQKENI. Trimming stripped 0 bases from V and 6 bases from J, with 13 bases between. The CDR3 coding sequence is TGTGCCAGCTCACCACCGTCGCTCAGCCCGGATACGCAGTATTTT. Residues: CASSPPSLSPDTQYF.

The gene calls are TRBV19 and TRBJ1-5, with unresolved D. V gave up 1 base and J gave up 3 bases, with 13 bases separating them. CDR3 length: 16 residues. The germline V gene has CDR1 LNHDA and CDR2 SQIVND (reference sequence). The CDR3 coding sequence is TGTGCCAGTAGTATAGGCATGGGCGAAAACAATCAGCCCCAGCATTTT. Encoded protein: CASSIGMGENNQPQHF.

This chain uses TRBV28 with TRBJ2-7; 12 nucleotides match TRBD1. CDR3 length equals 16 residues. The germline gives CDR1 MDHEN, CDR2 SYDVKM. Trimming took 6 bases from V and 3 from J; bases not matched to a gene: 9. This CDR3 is CASRPGTGGYLYEQYF. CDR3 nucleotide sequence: TGTGCCAGCAGACCAGGGACAGGGGGCTATCTCTACGAGCAGTACTTC.

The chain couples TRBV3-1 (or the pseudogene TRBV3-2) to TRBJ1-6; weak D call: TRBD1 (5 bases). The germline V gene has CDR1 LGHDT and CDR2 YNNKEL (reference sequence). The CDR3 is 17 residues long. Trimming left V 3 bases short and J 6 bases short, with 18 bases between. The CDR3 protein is CASSHQKTGLFNSPLHF. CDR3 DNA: TGTGCCAGCAGCCACCAAAAAACGGGACTCTTTAATTCACCCCTCCACTTT.

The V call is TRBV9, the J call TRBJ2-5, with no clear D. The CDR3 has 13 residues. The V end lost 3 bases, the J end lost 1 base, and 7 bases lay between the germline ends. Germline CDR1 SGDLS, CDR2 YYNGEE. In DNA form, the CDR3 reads TGTGCCAGCAGCGGTAGCTTCCAAGAGACCCAGTACTTC. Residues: CASSGSFQETQYF.

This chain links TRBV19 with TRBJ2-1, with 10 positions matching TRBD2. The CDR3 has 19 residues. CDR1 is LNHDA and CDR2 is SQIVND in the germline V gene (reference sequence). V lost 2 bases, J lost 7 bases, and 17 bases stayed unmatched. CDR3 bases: TGTGCCAGTAGTATAATAAGGCTAGCGGGAGTAAAAGAACAGAATGAGCAGTTCTTC. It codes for CASSIIRLAGVKEQNEQFF.

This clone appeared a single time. CDR3 loop: CASSFTAGNSPLHF. CDR3 in DNA: TGTGCCAGCAGCTTCACGGCGGGTAATTCACCCCTCCACTTT. The chain is built from TRBV13 and TRBJ1-6; the D is unclear. The germline V gene encodes CDR1 PRHDT and CDR2 FYEKMQ (reference sequence). V lost 3 bases and J lost 6, with 9 bases in between. This CDR3 has 14 amino acids.

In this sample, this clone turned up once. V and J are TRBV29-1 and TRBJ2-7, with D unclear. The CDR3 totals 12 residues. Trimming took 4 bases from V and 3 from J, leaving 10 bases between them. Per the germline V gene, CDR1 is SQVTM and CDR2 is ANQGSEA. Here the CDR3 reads CSVGNGRYEQYF. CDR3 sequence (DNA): TGCAGCGTTGGGAACGGACGCTACGAGCAGTACTTC.

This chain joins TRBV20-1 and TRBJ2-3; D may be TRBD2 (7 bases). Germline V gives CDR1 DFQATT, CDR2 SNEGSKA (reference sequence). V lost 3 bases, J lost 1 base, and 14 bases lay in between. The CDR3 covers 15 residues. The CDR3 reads CSASRGGRGTDTQYF. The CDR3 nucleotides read TGCAGTGCTAGTAGGGGGGGCCGGGGCACAGATACGCAGTATTTT.

The chain's CDR3 is CASSIPGQKGYGYTF. CDR3 nucleotides: TGTGCCAGCTCAATCCCCGGACAGAAGGGCTATGGCTACACCTTC. V and J are TRBV28 and TRBJ1-2; D possibly corresponds to TRBD1 (6 bases). CDR1 MDHEN and CDR2 SYDVKM come from the germline V gene. The V end was cut by 8 bases, the J end by 4 bases, with 20 bases between. The CDR3 has 15 residues.

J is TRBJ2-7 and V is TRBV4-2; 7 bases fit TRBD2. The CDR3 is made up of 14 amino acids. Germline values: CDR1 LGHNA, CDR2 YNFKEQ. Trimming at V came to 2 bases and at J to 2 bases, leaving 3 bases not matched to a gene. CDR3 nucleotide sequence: TGTGCCAGCAGCCAACCACTAGCGCCCTACGAGCAGTACTTC. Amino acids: CASSQPLAPYEQYF.

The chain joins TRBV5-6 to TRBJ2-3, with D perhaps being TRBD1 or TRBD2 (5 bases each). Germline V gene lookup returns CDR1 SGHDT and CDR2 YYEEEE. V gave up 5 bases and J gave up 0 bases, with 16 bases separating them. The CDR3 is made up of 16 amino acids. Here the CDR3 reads CASRGMGEWSTDTQYF. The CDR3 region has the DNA TGTGCCAGCAGGGGGATGGGGGAGTGGAGCACAGATACGCAGTATTTT.

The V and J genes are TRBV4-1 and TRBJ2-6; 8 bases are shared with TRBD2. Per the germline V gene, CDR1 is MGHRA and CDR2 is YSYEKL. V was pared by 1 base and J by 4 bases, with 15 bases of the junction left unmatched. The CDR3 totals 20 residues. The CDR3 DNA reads TGCGCCAGCAGCCAAGGGCCCCGGGGGGGTGTAGCATCGGGGGCCAACGTCCTGACTTTC. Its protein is CASSQGPRGGVASGANVLTF.

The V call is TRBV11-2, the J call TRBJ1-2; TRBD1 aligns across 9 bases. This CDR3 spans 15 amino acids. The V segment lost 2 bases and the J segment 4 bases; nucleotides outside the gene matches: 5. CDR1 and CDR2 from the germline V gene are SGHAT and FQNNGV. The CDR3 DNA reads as TGTGCCAGCAGCTTACTACAGGGGGCGGCCTATGGCTACACCTTC. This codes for CASSLLQGAAYGYTF.

The CDR3 spells CASSQGEGQNNSPLHF. The CDR3 coding sequence is TGTGCCAGCAGCCAGGGTGAAGGACAGAATAATTCACCCCTCCACTTT. The chain couples TRBV4-2 to TRBJ1-6; a possible D gene is TRBD1 (6 bases). CDR3 size: 16 residues. V was cut by 3 bases and J by 5 bases, with 14 bases left in between. Germline V gene sequence: CDR1 LGHNA, CDR2 YNFKEQ.

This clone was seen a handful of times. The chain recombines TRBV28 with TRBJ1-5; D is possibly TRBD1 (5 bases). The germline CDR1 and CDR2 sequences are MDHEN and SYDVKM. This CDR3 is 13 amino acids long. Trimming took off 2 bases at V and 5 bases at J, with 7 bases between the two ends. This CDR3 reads CASSLPGDQPQHF. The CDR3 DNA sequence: TGTGCCAGCAGTTTACCGGGGGATCAGCCCCAGCATTTT.